These T cell receptor beta chains were read from a single sample in a study of immune evolution from preneoplasia to lung adenocarcinoma. The data were produced by immunoSEQ multiplex PCR, yet TCRdb's version contains in-frame clones alone and is incomplete. The sample has 4,500 or so clones, approximately 82% seen once. Material for sequencing was FFPE adjacent normal lung tissue. The receptors here all came from a person aged 55-80 years with lung adenocarcinoma. The CDR3 runs from the conserved cysteine through the conserved F or W. The D gene is left open where the match is weak. Clone size, where shown, is once, few, many, or a class for clones that have expanded.

TRBJ2-6,.,TRBD1,TRBV2,TGTGCCAGCAGTGCCCGACAGGGTGCTGGGGCCAACGTCCTGACTTTC,CASSARQGAGANVLTF
TRBJ1-2,.,.,TRBV5-4,TGTGCCAGCAGCTTGGGACGGGAGGTCTATGGCTACACCTTC,CASSLGREVYGYTF
TRBJ2-2,.,.,TRBV9,TGTGCCAGCAGCGTAGGTGGGGGGGCTATGGACACCGGGGAGCTGTTTTTT,CASSVGGGAMDTGELFF
TRBJ2-3,.,TRBD1,TRBV5-4,TGTGCCAGCAGCTTGGCCGGAAGGGGGCGCACAGATACGCAGTATTTT,CASSLAGRGRTDTQYF
TRBJ2-1,.,TRBD1,TRBV11-3,TGTGCCAGCAGCTTAGGCCCGGGACAGTACAATGAGCAGTTCTTC,CASSLGPGQYNEQFF
TRBJ2-1,.,.,TRBV6-1,TGTGCCAGCAGTGCTAACGTGGGAATAAATGAGCAGTTCTTC,CASSANVGINEQFF
TRBJ2-5,.,TRBD1,TRBV29-1,TGCAGCGGGACAGGGGTAACCTTGGAGACCCAGTACTTC,CSGTGVTLETQYF
TRBJ2-7,once,.,TRBV9,TGTGCCAGCAGCGTAACTCGGGGCAGGGAGTACGAGCAGTACTTC,CASSVTRGREYEQYF
TRBJ1-4,.,.,TRBV6-5,TGTGCCAGCAGCAAGGGGTCGGCGGGTGAAAAACTGTTTTTT,CASSKGSAGEKLFF
TRBJ2-7,.,.,TRBV6-5,TGTGCCAGCAGCAGGCCCGACACCTACGAGCAGTACTTC,CASSRPDTYEQYF
TRBJ1-1,.,.,TRBV10-2,TGCGCCAGCAGGGTGACAGCGGACACTGAAGCTTTCTTT,CASRVTADTEAFF
TRBJ1-1,.,.,TRBV6-5,TGTGCCAGCAGTTACGGGGAGGGGACCAACACTGAAGCTTTCTTT,CASSYGEGTNTEAFF
TRBJ2-3,.,.,TRBV2,TGTGCCAGCACGGCAGGGCTGGGAGCAGATACGCAGTATTTT,CASTAGLGADTQYF
TRBJ1-1,.,.,TRBV10-3,TGTGCCATCAGTGAGACACCAAACCTGAACACTGAAGCTTTCTTT,CAISETPNLNTEAFF
TRBJ2-7,.,.,TRBV7-9,TGTGCCAGCAGCTCCCCGTCTCCCGCCTACGAGCAGTACTTC,CASSSPSPAYEQYF
TRBJ2-1,.,.,TRBV6-5,TGTGCCAGCAGTTACTCGGGGGCGAAATTATACAATGAGCAGTTCTTC,CASSYSGAKLYNEQFF
TRBJ2-5,.,TRBD2,TRBV14,TGTGCCAGCAGTCGGCGGACTAGGGCGCAAGAGACCCAGTACTTC,CASSRRTRAQETQYF
TRBJ2-3,once,.,TRBV7-2,TGTGCCAGCAGCTCACCCCCAGATACGCAGTATTTT,CASSSPPDTQYF
TRBJ2-3,.,TRBD2,TRBV7-6,TGTGCCGTCCGCAGCTCCGGGACTACCACAGATACGCAGTATTTT,CAVRSSGTTTDTQYF
TRBJ1-6,once,TRBD1,TRBV30,TGTGCCTTCGGGACAGGGAATTCACCCCTCCACTTT,CAFGTGNSPLHF
TRBJ1-1,.,TRBD1,TRBV19,TGTGCCAGTAGTTCCCACAGGGGCGCTGAAGCTTTCTTT,CASSSHRGAEAFF
TRBJ2-7,.,TRBD2,TRBV11-2,TGTGCCAGCAGCCCCCGAACCGGGACTAGCGACTACGAGCAGTACTTC,CASSPRTGTSDYEQYF
TRBJ2-5,.,.,TRBV19,TGTGCCAGTAGTATAAGCAGGGGAGGAGGCGTAGGGGAGACCCAGTACTTC,CASSISRGGGVGETQYF
TRBJ2-5,once,.,TRBV29-1,TGCAGGGGGGAAGTTGCGGCCCAAGAGACCCAGTACTTC,CRGEVAAQETQYF
TRBJ1-6,.,.,TRBV7-2,TGTGCCAGCAGCTTGGGGGCAGTGACACCCCTCCACTTT,CASSLGAVTPLHF
TRBJ2-5,.,.,TRBV5-1,TGCGCCAGCAGCTTGGCGTGGACCCAGTACTTC,CASSLAWTQYF
TRBJ1-3,.,.,TRBV28,TGTGCCAGCAGTACGCTAAACACCATATATTTT,CASSTLNTIYF
TRBJ1-5,.,.,TRBV5-5,TGTGCCAGCAGCCGTACAGGATTTGGGGGTCAGCCCCAGCATTTT,CASSRTGFGGQPQHF
TRBJ2-7,.,.,TRBV7-9,TGTGCCAGCAGCTCTAGCCGACAGGCCTACGAGCAGTACTTC,CASSSSRQAYEQYF
TRBJ2-4,.,.,TRBV2,TGTGCCAGCAACCGGGACGGCGCCAAAAACATTCAGTACTTC,CASNRDGAKNIQYF
TRBJ1-2,.,.,TRBV19,TGTGCCAGTAGGGAGCGGCAGTGGGAAAACTATGGCTACACCTTC,CASRERQWENYGYTF
TRBJ1-5,.,TRBD1,TRBV18,TGTGCCAGCTCACCAGACGGCGCAGGGGGACAGCCCCAGCATTTT,CASSPDGAGGQPQHF
TRBJ2-7,.,TRBD1,TRBV18,TGTGCCAGCTCGGCGGGACAGGGAGGATACGAGCAGTACTTC,CASSAGQGGYEQYF
TRBJ1-3,few,.,TRBV11-2,TGTGCCAGCAGCTTAGACTTCCGAGGTCCGGAGAACTTT,CASSLDFRGPENF
TRBJ2-1,.,.,TRBV14,TGTGCCAGCAGCCAAGATTATGGGGGGACCTACAATGAGCAGTTCTTC,CASSQDYGGTYNEQFF
TRBJ2-2,.,.,TRBV28,TGTGCCAGCGTGGAGGGGACCGGGGAGCTGTTTTTT,CASVEGTGELFF
TRBJ1-5,few,.,TRBV4-3,TGCGCCAGCAGCCACGAAAGGAGTCAGCCCCAGCATTTT,CASSHERSQPQHF
TRBJ1-3,.,TRBD1,TRBV30,TGTGCCTGGAGTCGAGGGGGCCTAAACACCATATATTTT,CAWSRGGLNTIYF
TRBJ1-1,.,.,TRBV29-1,TGCAGCGCAGGTAACCCAGGGGCCCGATCATATGAAGCTTTCTTT,CSAGNPGARSYEAFF
TRBJ2-7,.,.,TRBV30,TGTGCCTGGACGGGGGGTTCTACAGGGAGTTTGGGGCAGTACTTC,CAWTGGSTGSLGQYF
TRBJ1-6,few,.,TRBV7-8,TGTGCCAGCAGCTCACGAACGGGCAGGAGTTCACCCCTCCACTTT,CASSSRTGRSSPLHF
TRBJ1-4,.,.,TRBV6-1,TGTGCCAGCAGTGAAGGTCCGGGGATGGCAACTAATGAAAAACTGTTTTTT,CASSEGPGMATNEKLFF
TRBJ2-3,.,.,TRBV2,TGTGCCAGCATTTTGAACCTCGGAGCAGATACGCAGTATTTT,CASILNLGADTQYF
TRBJ1-3,.,TRBD1,TRBV9,TGTGCCAGCAGCGTAGCAGGACAGGGTCCTAGTTCTGGAAACACCATATATTTT,CASSVAGQGPSSGNTIYF
TRBJ2-3,large,TRBD2,TRBV7-9,TGTGCCAGCAGCTTATTTAGCGGGGCCAAAGATACGCAGTATTTT,CASSLFSGAKDTQYF
TRBJ2-6,.,.,TRBV5-1,TGCGCCAGCATCGGGCAGCGCAGGACTTCTGGGGCCAACGTCCTGACTTTC,CASIGQRRTSGANVLTF
TRBJ2-1,once,.,TRBV10-2,TGCGCCAGCAGTGAGGCAGCCTACAATGAGCAGTTCTTC,CASSEAAYNEQFF
TRBJ2-1,.,TRBD1,TRBV10-3,TGTGCCATCAGTCCGGGACAGAGCGCCTACAATGAGCAGTTCTTC,CAISPGQSAYNEQFF
TRBJ2-7,.,.,TRBV2,TGTGCCAGCAGCCCCGTGGGGCGCGACGAGCAGTACTTC,CASSPVGRDEQYF
TRBJ1-5,.,TRBD1,TRBV2,TGTGCCAGCAGTGAAGGGGGACAGGGCAATCAGCCCCAGCATTTT,CASSEGGQGNQPQHF
TRBJ2-6,.,.,TRBV19,TGTGCCAGTAGTAAGGGTATAACCTTCTCTGGGGCCAACGTCCTGACTTTC,CASSKGITFSGANVLTF
TRBJ1-1,.,.,TRBV5-4,TGTGCCAGCACACCTCTAACTACAGGGCTGGAAGCTTTCTTT,CASTPLTTGLEAFF
TRBJ2-7,.,.,TRBV7-8,TGTGCCAGCAGCTTAGCACAGGGAGGCTCCGAGCAGTACTTC,CASSLAQGGSEQYF
TRBJ2-5,.,TRBD2,TRBV14,TGTGCCAGCAGCCCAGCGGGGGGGCTGGGGGAGACCCAGTACTTC,CASSPAGGLGETQYF
TRBJ2-3,once,.,TRBV5-1,TGCGCCAGCAGCTCATCGACGAGCACAGATACGCAGTATTTT,CASSSSTSTDTQYF
TRBJ1-4,large,.,TRBV28,TGTGCCAGCAGCTACAGGCGAACTAATGAAAAACTGTTTTTT,CASSYRRTNEKLFF
TRBJ1-2,.,TRBD1,TRBV7-2,TGTGCCAGCAGCAAATCCGGGACAGGTGTTAACTATGGCTACACCTTC,CASSKSGTGVNYGYTF
TRBJ2-4,few,.,TRBV21-1,TGTGCCAGCAGCAAACGGGGGTCGGATCTGTCCAAAAACATTCAGTACTTC,CASSKRGSDLSKNIQYF
TRBJ1-6,.,TRBD1,TRBV2,TGTGCCAGCGAGACAGGGTTGAGCAAGTCACCCCTCCACTTT,CASETGLSKSPLHF